The 7 T cell receptor beta chains reported below all come from one sample, sequenced in a study of blood T cell repertoires in COVID-19. Clones were read by immunoSEQ multiplex PCR, and TCRdb kept only the in-frame ones, dropping some. This table has 220,000 or so clones, 89% appearing once. Sequencing was performed on peripheral blood. The receptors shown here come from a man aged 55 to 70 who had recovered from COVID-19.

This chain links TRBV20-1 with TRBJ1-3; 11 bases line up with TRBD1. Germline assignment: CDR1 DFQATT and CDR2 SNEGSKA (reference sequence). J gave up 2 bases and V 3 bases, and 6 bases lay outside the gene matches. The length of the CDR3 is 16 residues. The CDR3 spells CSASKGQGATGNTIYF. In DNA, the CDR3 is TGCAGTGCTAGTAAAGGACAGGGGGCCACTGGAAACACCATATATTTT.

V gene TRBV18 combines with J gene TRBJ2-3; 8 bases are a match to TRBD2. Looked up from germline, CDR1 is KGHSH and CDR2 is LQKENI. This CDR3 has 15 amino acids. V dropped 4 bases and J dropped 5; count of bases not matched to a gene: 8. CDR3 residues: CASSLTGGRGDTQYF. The CDR3 DNA reads as TGTGCCAGCTCACTTACGGGGGGGCGAGGAGATACGCAGTATTTT.

The rearrangement links TRBV24-1 to TRBJ2-1, with TRBD1 matching over 8 bases. Losses at the gene ends were 3 bases for V and 5 bases for J; bases not matched to a gene: 5. The CDR3 loop spans 15 amino acids. Germline assignment: CDR1 KGHDR and CDR2 SFDVKD. Written as DNA, the CDR3 is TGTGCCACCAGTGATCCGGGACAGGATCACAATGAGCAGTTCTTC. It yields the protein CATSDPGQDHNEQFF.

This clone occurred once. The chain employs TRBV7-2 and TRBJ2-3, with 9 bases identical to TRBD2. The germline gives CDR1 SGHTA, CDR2 FQGNSA. Trimming took 4 bases from V and 0 from J; bases not matched to a gene: 2. The CDR3 totals 15 residues. CDR3 DNA sequence: TGTGCCAGCAGCTGGCGGGAGGGCAGCACAGATACGCAGTATTTT. It translates to CASSWREGSTDTQYF.

In this sample, this clone turned up many times. The chain joins TRBV6-5 to TRBJ1-6; 7 nucleotides agree with TRBD1. This CDR3 contains 12 residues. Per the germline V gene, CDR1 is MNHEY and CDR2 is SVGAGI. With 10 bases clipped from V and 6 bases from J, the junction kept 3 bases outside the gene matches. CDR3 bases: TGTGCCACCCAGGGGGGTAATTCACCCCTCCACTTT. It translates to CATQGGNSPLHF.

This chain uses TRBV3-1 (or the pseudogene TRBV3-2) with TRBJ2-3; D is uncertain. From germline, CDR1 is LGHDT and CDR2 YNNKEL (reference sequence). The CDR3 totals 14 residues. Trimming removed 2 bases from V and 2 bases from J, with 8 bases in between. CDR3 nucleotides: TGTGCCAGCAGCCAATACATGAACACAGATACGCAGTATTTT. It yields the protein CASSQYMNTDTQYF.

This clone has a handful of counts. DNA of the CDR3: TGTGCCAGCAGCTCACTAGCGGGAGGAACCGAGCAGTACTTC. Protein product: CASSSLAGGTEQYF. This rearrangement joins TRBV7-2 to TRBJ2-7; 12 bases align to TRBD2. The CDR3 totals 14 residues. Germline-derived CDR1 and CDR2 are SGHTA and FQGNSA. The V gene end was trimmed by 4 bases and the J gene end by 6 bases; junction bases not matched to a gene: 4.